The 2 T cell receptor beta chains below come from one sample, sequenced in a study of blood T cells in healthy people across ages. The use of a sample-barcoded 5' primer and a J-beta primer mix characterized a second PCR of 7 to 11 cycles. TCRdb re-analysed the 5' RACE reads in MiXCR, keeping a single row per CDR3 protein. The table includes fewer than 800,000 distinct CDR3 sequences, roughly 49% detected once. The sequenced material came from blood. All receptors derive from a woman aged 55-69 years in good health.

As to this clonotype: The junction differs from germline at one of its ends, possibly a read error. V is TRBV29-1 and J is TRBJ2-4; 7 positions match TRBD2. Germline-derived CDR1 and CDR2 are SQVTM and ANQGSEA. CDR3 size: 11 residues. The CDR3 DNA sequence: TGCAGCGCCGCGGGGGAAAACATTCGGTACTTC. As protein: CSAAGENIRYF.

This clonotype was seen a few times. This chain uses TRBV12-3 or TRBV12-4 with TRBJ2-7, with D possibly TRBD2 on 7 matching bases. This CDR3 contains 16 residues. V gave up 5 bases and J gave up 2 bases, with 19 bases separating them. CDR3: CASSRGWGGQTYEQYF. The CDR3 nucleotides are TGTGCCAGCAGTAGGGGGTGGGGGGGCCAAACCTACGAGCAGTACTTC.